The next 24 T cell receptor beta chains were all read from a single sample in a study of identical twins. TCRdb reanalysed the 5' RACE reads using MiXCR and keeps one entry per CDR3 protein. The sample gives 460,000 or so distinct CDR3 sequences, more than 13% of which show up once; 0.5% to 0.65% is in the top ten. The same sample was also studied in work on yellow fever vaccine responses in identical twins.

The sample was CD4+ T cells sorted from blood. The receptor set was obtained from a woman between 18 and 29 years old in good health.

This clonotype was counted a few times. This chain links TRBV6-5 with TRBJ2-3, with 12 bases aligning to TRBD2. Per germline, CDR1 MNHEY and CDR2 SVGAGI. Trimming took 2 bases from V and 8 from J; bases not matched to a gene: 17. This CDR3 has 19 amino acids. Written as DNA, the CDR3 is TGTGCCAGCAGTTACGGAGTGACTGAGCTAGCGGGAGGGCCTGGTACGCAGTATTTT. This encodes CASSYGVTELAGGPGTQYF.

This clonotype was seen a handful of times. This chain uses TRBV5-1 with TRBJ1-5; 12 bases are shared with TRBD1. This CDR3 is 15 amino acids long. The V gene end was trimmed by 2 bases and the J gene end by 5 bases; junction bases not matched to a gene: 2. Germline CDR1 reads SGHRS; CDR2 reads YFSETQ. In nucleotides, the CDR3 is TGCGCCAGCAGCTTAGGGACAGGGGGCTATCAGCCCCAGCATTTT. Amino acids: CASSLGTGGYQPQHF. The full variable domain, in which reference TRBV5-1 and TRBJ1-5 provide the parts outside the CDR3, is KAGVTQTPRYLIKTRGQQVTLSCSPISGHRSVSWYQQTPGQGLQFLFEYFSETQRNKGNFPGRFSGRQFSNSRSEMNVSTLELGDSALYLCASSLGTGGYQPQHFGDGTRLSIL.

This clonotype occurred a few times. The V and J genes are TRBV5-1 and TRBJ1-2; D call uncertain. Germline V gene data show CDR1 as SGHRS and CDR2 as YFSETQ. V was shortened by 1 base and J by 4 bases, with 11 bases between the two germline ends. This CDR3 is 14 amino acids long. CDR3 residues: CASSLQPAVYGYTF. The CDR3 DNA sequence: TGCGCCAGCAGCTTGCAACCGGCAGTCTATGGCTACACCTTC. Full variable domain (remainder filled in from reference TRBV5-1 and TRBJ1-2): KAGVTQTPRYLIKTRGQQVTLSCSPISGHRSVSWYQQTPGQGLQFLFEYFSETQRNKGNFPGRFSGRQFSNSRSEMNVSTLELGDSALYLCASSLQPAVYGYTFGSGTRLTVV.

This clonotype has a handful of counts. The chain carries TRBV20-1 and TRBJ1-5; D call uncertain. The CDR3 sequence is 13 residues long. The V and J ends lost 6 bases and 5 bases respectively, with 14 bases between them. From germline, CDR1 is DFQATT and CDR2 SNEGSKA (reference sequence). CDR3 in amino acids: CSARPTGDQPQHF. CDR3 DNA sequence: TGCAGTGCCCGACCGACGGGCGATCAGCCCCAGCATTTT.

The chain recombines TRBV4-2 with TRBJ1-6; a weak D match, TRBD1 (6 bases). Germline-derived CDR1 and CDR2 are LGHNA and YNFKEQ. V gave up 1 base and J gave up 0 bases, with 10 bases separating them. There are 17 residues in the CDR3. The CDR3, as DNA: TGTGCCAGCAGCCAAGCGCAGGGGAGCTCCTATAATTCACCCCTCCACTTT. It yields the protein CASSQAQGSSYNSPLHF.

In its sample, this clonotype was seen many times. J is TRBJ1-2 and V is TRBV11-3; 9 bases match TRBD1. There are 18 residues in the CDR3. Trimming removed 1 base from V and 8 bases from J; junction bases left unmatched: 17. CDR1 and CDR2 from the germline V gene are SGHNT and YENEEA. CDR3 amino acids: CASSLVGGQGPLGGGYTF. For the CDR3, the DNA is TGTGCCAGCAGCTTAGTAGGGGGACAGGGCCCCCTAGGAGGAGGCTACACCTTC.

The J gene is TRBJ2-1, the V gene TRBV5-4, with 12 positions matching TRBD2. The CDR3 spans 19 residues. Losses at the gene ends were 2 bases for V and 0 bases for J; bases not matched to a gene: 9. Germline loops: CDR1 SGHNT, CDR2 YYREEE (reference sequence). DNA of the CDR3: TGTGCCAGCAGCTTTCCGACGGAGGGACTAGCGGGCTCCTACAATGAGCAGTTCTTC. The encoded protein is CASSFPTEGLAGSYNEQFF.

V usage is TRBV18 and J usage is TRBJ2-3, with 9 positions matching TRBD1. This CDR3 region has 15 residues. Trimming removed 3 bases from V and 4 bases from J; junction bases left unmatched: 5. Germline V gene sequence: CDR1 KGHSH, CDR2 LQKENI. CDR3 DNA sequence: TGTGCCAGCTCACCGACAGGGGGAACAGCAGATACGCAGTATTTT. Translating it yields CASSPTGGTADTQYF.

This clonotype was detected a few times. The J gene is TRBJ2-3, the V gene TRBV28; D is uncertain. Germline values: CDR1 MDHEN, CDR2 SYDVKM. The CDR3 contains 12 residues. Trimming left V 6 bases short and J 8 bases short, with 12 bases between. The CDR3, as DNA: TGTGCCAGCAGCTCCCTGGTAGCTACGCAGTATTTT. Translating gives CASSSLVATQYF.

This clonotype has a handful of counts. This chain joins TRBV20-1 and TRBJ1-4, with 7 bases aligning to TRBD1. The CDR3 is made up of 16 amino acids. The V gene end was trimmed by 4 bases and the J gene end by 2 bases; junction bases not matched to a gene: 10. Per germline, CDR1 DFQATT and CDR2 SNEGSKA (reference sequence). The DNA of the CDR3 is TGCAGTGCTAAAAGTCCAGGGGGGAGGACTAATGAAAAACTGTTTTTT. Translated, it gives CSAKSPGGRTNEKLFF.

The sample holds many counts of this clonotype. The gene calls are TRBV29-1 and TRBJ1-2, with 8 bases lining up with TRBD1. The CDR3 loop spans 11 amino acids. The germline V gene encodes CDR1 SQVTM and CDR2 ANQGSEA. V was pared by 8 bases and J by 6 bases, with 5 bases of the junction left unmatched. CDR3 in amino acids: CSFRTGNGYTF. DNA of the CDR3: TGCAGCTTCCGGACAGGGAATGGCTACACCTTC.

This clonotype was counted a few times. The CDR3 sequence is CSTKGPGTSTNTGELFF. The CDR3 DNA sequence: TGCAGCACCAAGGGCCCCGGGACTAGCACGAACACCGGGGAGCTGTTTTTT. The chain carries TRBV29-1 and TRBJ2-2; TRBD2 aligns across 9 bases. Germline V gene sequence: CDR1 SQVTM, CDR2 ANQGSEA. The CDR3 loop spans 17 amino acids. V lost 8 bases to trimming and J lost 0 bases; unmatched junction nucleotides: 13.

In this sample, this clonotype turned up a few times. V is TRBV11-2 and J is TRBJ2-5; D is tentatively TRBD1 or TRBD2 (6 bases each). This CDR3 region has 14 residues. Looked up from germline, CDR1 is SGHAT and CDR2 is FQNNGV. V lost 1 base and J lost 5, with 11 bases in between. The CDR3 sequence is CASSLVRGLETQYF. In nucleotides, the CDR3 is TGTGCCAGCAGCTTAGTTCGGGGGCTGGAGACCCAGTACTTC.

The chain combines TRBV12-3 or TRBV12-4 with TRBJ2-7, with D perhaps TRBD2 (6 bases). Trimming took off 2 bases at V and 4 bases at J, with 15 bases between the two ends. This CDR3 has 15 amino acids. The CDR3: CASSLISDRGYEQYF. The CDR3 DNA reads TGTGCCAGCAGTTTAATCTCTGACCGGGGGTACGAGCAGTACTTC.

This clonotype was counted a few times. The chain recombines TRBV5-1 with TRBJ2-3, with D hard to call. The germline V and J ends were trimmed by 4 bases and 0 bases, with 12 bases remaining between them. The CDR3 extends over 15 amino acids. The germline V gene encodes CDR1 SGHRS and CDR2 YFSETQ. DNA for the CDR3: TGCGCCAGCAGCCTTGGCTTGTCGAGCACAGATACGCAGTATTTT. Protein sequence: CASSLGLSSTDTQYF. Complete variable domain (other parts from reference TRBV5-1 and TRBJ2-3): KAGVTQTPRYLIKTRGQQVTLSCSPISGHRSVSWYQQTPGQGLQFLFEYFSETQRNKGNFPGRFSGRQFSNSRSEMNVSTLELGDSALYLCASSLGLSSTDTQYFGPGTRLTVL.

A few counts support this clonotype. V and J are TRBV30 and TRBJ2-1, with D maybe TRBD1 (5 bases). Looked up from germline, CDR1 is GTSNPN and CDR2 is SVGIG (reference sequence). The CDR3 consists of 12 residues. V was clipped by 3 bases and J by 8 bases, with 11 bases between them. The CDR3 here is CAWRAIRDEQFF. The CDR3 DNA sequence: TGTGCCTGGAGGGCTATCAGGGATGAGCAGTTCTTC.

The chain joins TRBV19 to TRBJ2-3, with a tentative D call TRBD2 (5 bases). The CDR3 has 14 amino acids. Trimming cost V 4 bases and J 0 bases, with 8 bases left between them. CDR1 LNHDA and CDR2 SQIVND come from the germline V gene (reference sequence). CDR3 coding DNA: TGTGCCAGTAGTAGGAGGCCAAGCACAGATACGCAGTATTTT. It is translated as CASSRRPSTDTQYF.

This clonotype was recorded a few times. For the CDR3, the DNA is TGTGCCAGCAGCGTAGTGGGACAGGGGCCCCCAGAGACCCAGTACTTC. Its protein is CASSVVGQGPPETQYF. V usage is TRBV9 and J usage is TRBJ2-5, with 10 bases fitting TRBD1. The germline V gene has CDR1 SGDLS and CDR2 YYNGEE. There are 16 residues in the CDR3. After removal of 0 bases from V and 4 bases from J, the junction contained 6 bases not matched to a gene.

The chain combines TRBV20-1 with TRBJ2-5; 10 bases are a match to TRBD2. V lost 1 base, J lost 4 bases, and 6 bases stayed unmatched. CDR3 length equals 15 residues. The germline gives CDR1 DFQATT, CDR2 SNEGSKA (reference sequence). CDR3 loop: CSARVPAGGIETQYF. CDR3 nucleotide sequence: TGCAGTGCTAGAGTCCCAGCGGGGGGGATAGAGACCCAGTACTTC.

The V call is TRBV20-1, the J call TRBJ2-5; TRBD1 agrees at 7 bases. Germline values: CDR1 DFQATT, CDR2 SNEGSKA (reference sequence). The CDR3 is 14 amino acids. J gave up 5 bases and V 3 bases, and 9 bases lay outside the gene matches. For the CDR3, the DNA is TGCAGTGCTAGTCCCGACAGGGAGTGGGAGACCCAGTACTTC. This codes for CSASPDREWETQYF.

The V call is TRBV27, the J call TRBJ2-3, with 10 bases fitting TRBD2. J gave up 4 bases and V 6 bases, and 10 bases lay outside the gene matches. The germline V gene has CDR1 MNHEY and CDR2 SMNVEV (reference sequence). The CDR3 is 16 residues long. CDR3 DNA sequence: TGTGCCAGCAGGAGCGGGAGGGCCTCAGTGGCAGATACGCAGTATTTT. This codes for CASRSGRASVADTQYF.

This clonotype has more than one count but fewer than ten. The CDR3 protein is CSARDGGEAFF. CDR3 sequence (DNA): TGCAGTGCTAGAGATGGGGGAGAAGCTTTCTTT. The V call is TRBV20-1, the J call TRBJ1-1; a weak D match, TRBD1 (5 bases). The CDR3 consists of 11 residues. Per germline, CDR1 DFQATT and CDR2 SNEGSKA (reference sequence). V lost 0 bases and J 8 bases, leaving 7 bases between the germline ends.

This clonotype was seen more than once but under ten times. For the CDR3, the DNA is TGTGCCAGCAGTTACCGTCCGAGCACTGAAGCTTTCTTT. Translating gives CASSYRPSTEAFF. This chain connects TRBV6-6 to TRBJ1-1; D unclear. The CDR3 has 13 residues. Trimming shortened V by 2 bases and J by 4 bases, and 8 bases separated the two germline ends. CDR1 is MNHNY, CDR2 SVGAGI, per germline (reference sequence).

This chain joins TRBV28 and TRBJ2-7; TRBD1 matches at 7 bases. V lost 5 bases to trimming and J lost 4 bases; unmatched junction nucleotides: 11. Germline V lookup: CDR1 MDHEN, CDR2 SYDVKM. The CDR3 is 15 amino acids. This CDR3 reads CASSIPGTESYEQYF. The DNA of the CDR3 is TGTGCCAGCAGTATCCCCGGGACAGAGTCTTACGAGCAGTACTTC.